The present TCR beta chain was sequenced within a study of technical replicates of blood from several donors. Data came from immunoSEQ multiplex PCR; TCRdb stores just in-frame clones and leaves some out. The sample contains about 75,000 clones, over 80% of which appear only once. This TCR came from a human donor in good health. Sequenced sample: T cells isolated from PBMCs.

In nucleotides, the CDR3 is TGTGCCATCAGTCCGGGACAGGGCGCCCCTGAAGCTTTCTTT. Translated: CAISPGQGAPEAFF. The rearrangement uses TRBV10-3 and TRBJ1-1; 9 bases match TRBD1. The CDR3 is 14 amino acids. V shed 5 bases and J 6 bases; nucleotides not matched to a gene: 7. The germline V gene has CDR1 ENHRY and CDR2 SYGVKD.